The rows below give T cell receptor beta chains drawn from one sample of a study of identical twins. In TCRdb, the 5' RACE reads were re-called with MiXCR into one record per CDR3 protein. The sample holds around 470,000 distinct CDR3 sequences, 14% seen once. This same sample was also part of a study on yellow fever vaccine responses in identical twins.

Sequencing was carried out using CD4+ T cells sorted from blood. These receptors were obtained from a woman aged 18-29 years in good health. The CDR3 runs from the conserved cysteine through the conserved F or W. The order of the fields is clone size, V gene, D gene, J gene, CDR3 DNA, CDR3 protein. A D gene is named only where the DNA matches it firmly. Expanded clones get a size class; other rows say once, few or many, or leave the size out.

NA	TRBV7-2	NA	TRBJ1-2	TGTGCCAGCAGCTTACGGGAGCTGGACTATGGCTACACCTTC	CASSLRELDYGYTF
NA	TRBV5-1	NA	TRBJ2-7	TGCGCCAGCTCCTATCAGGGGGGGTCCTACGAGCAGTACTTC	CASSYQGGSYEQYF
few	TRBV11-2	TRBD2	TRBJ2-7	TGTGCCAGCAGCTTAGATCTAGGGGCTAGCGGGGATAACGAGCAGTACTTC	CASSLDLGASGDNEQYF
NA	TRBV20-1	NA	TRBJ2-3	TGCAGTGCCTTGACCAGTAGTAAGACAGATACGCAGTATTTT	CSALTSSKTDTQYF
few	TRBV7-9	NA	TRBJ1-2	NA	CASSFGAGNGYTF
NA	TRBV21-1	NA	TRBJ2-1	TGTGCCAGCAGCAAAGATTGTGGTAGCGGGAGAGGGTACAATGAGCAGTTCTTC	CASSKDCGSGRGYNEQFF
NA	TRBV3-1	NA	TRBJ2-6	TGTGCCAGCAGCCAAGATCAGGCCAACGTCCTGACTTTC	CASSQDQANVLTF
few	TRBV28	NA	TRBJ2-5	TGTGCCAGCCTCCCCTTTCAACAGTACCAAGAGACCCAGTACTTC	CASLPFQQYQETQYF
many	TRBV12-3/TRBV12-4	NA	TRBJ2-5	TGTGCCAGCAGTCCATACTCACTTGGGGAGACCCAGTACTTC	CASSPYSLGETQYF
NA	TRBV12-3/TRBV12-4	NA	TRBJ2-7	TGTGCCAGCAGCAACAGGGCCCCAATAGGAGGGCAGTACTTC	CASSNRAPIGGQYF
NA	TRBV3-1	NA	TRBJ1-5	TGTGCCAGCAGCCGACGACAGGGCAATCAGCCCCAGCATTTT	CASSRRQGNQPQHF
few	TRBV6-1	TRBD2	TRBJ2-3	TGTGCCAGCAGTCCGGCGGGAGGGGTAGATACGCAGTATTTT	CASSPAGGVDTQYF
few	TRBV7-9	TRBD1	TRBJ2-3	TGTGCCAGCTCGCCCCAGGGGGCTACAGATACGCAGTATTTT	CASSPQGATDTQYF
few	TRBV7-9	NA	TRBJ2-7	TGTGCCAGCAGCGAGCGGGCAGCCTCCTACGAGCAGTACTTC	CASSERAASYEQYF
NA	TRBV5-1	TRBD1	TRBJ2-5	TGCGCCAGCAGACCGGGACAGGGATCGATTCCCACCCAGTACTTC	CASRPGQGSIPTQYF
many	TRBV3-1	TRBD1	TRBJ2-2	TGTGCCACCCTCGGGACAGGGGGCACCGGGGAGCTGTTTTTT	CATLGTGGTGELFF
many	TRBV5-6	NA	TRBJ2-7	TGTGCCAGCAGCTTGCTGGGACCGATCTACGAGCAGTACTTC	CASSLLGPIYEQYF
few	TRBV5-1	NA	TRBJ2-6	TGCGCCAGCAGCTCCACGGACGGGTACTCTGGGGCCAACGTCCTGACTTTC	CASSSTDGYSGANVLTF
NA	TRBV5-1	NA	TRBJ2-3	TGCGCCAGCAGCGGCCCTCGTAGAACGTCTAGCACAGATACGCAGTATTTT	CASSGPRRTSSTDTQYF
NA	TRBV6-1	NA	TRBJ2-6	TGTGCCAGCAGTCCCCTGGGGGCATTTAGCTCTGGGGCCAACGTCCTGACTTTC	CASSPLGAFSSGANVLTF
NA	TRBV2	NA	TRBJ2-2	TGTGCCAGCAGTGTTGAAGGAATCGGGGAGCTGTTTTTT	CASSVEGIGELFF
NA	TRBV19	NA	TRBJ2-7	TGTGCCAGTAGTCCTAGACAGGTTGGCGAGCAGTACTTC	CASSPRQVGEQYF
NA	TRBV7-2	NA	TRBJ1-2	TGTGCCAGCAGCTTAGCGACGGGGCAGGGGAATGGCTACACCTTC	CASSLATGQGNGYTF
NA	TRBV13	NA	TRBJ2-4	TGTGCCAGCGCCGGCCAGAGGGTGGCGGCCTTAGCCAAAAACATTCAGTACTTC	CASAGQRVAALAKNIQYF
few	TRBV9	NA	TRBJ1-5	TGTGCCAGCAGCGTCGGCCAGGGGCCCCAGCATTTT	CASSVGQGPQHF
NA	TRBV6-1	NA	TRBJ2-3	TGTGCCAGCAGGAGGACGGCCGGCACAGATACGCAGTATTTT	CASRRTAGTDTQYF
NA	TRBV5-1	TRBD1	TRBJ1-6	TGCGCCAGCAGCCCCGGACAGGGCCGTTCACCCCTCCACTTT	CASSPGQGRSPLHF
NA	TRBV29-1	NA	TRBJ2-7	TGCAGCGGTTACACCACGGGATACGAGCAGTACTTC	CSGYTTGYEQYF
NA	TRBV6-2/TRBV6-3	NA	TRBJ2-2	TGTGCCAGCAGTTATAGGCAGGGAAGGCTGTTTTTT	CASSYRQGRLFF
few	TRBV7-2	NA	TRBJ2-7	TGTGCCAGCAGCTTAGGGGCGGCGTCCTTTGTCGAGCAGTACTTC	CASSLGAASFVEQYF
many	TRBV4-3	NA	TRBJ2-1	TGCGCCAGCAGCCAAGATATGGGCTACAATGAGCAGTTCTTC	CASSQDMGYNEQFF
many	TRBV24-1	NA	TRBJ2-7	TGTGCCATACGACGGAGCTACTCCTACGAGCAGTACTTC	CAIRRSYSYEQYF
NA	TRBV7-2	TRBD1	TRBJ2-7	TGTGCCAGCAGCTTCGCCGGGACAGGGGAGATGTTCGAGCAGTACTTC	CASSFAGTGEMFEQYF
few	TRBV20-1	NA	TRBJ2-5	TGCAGTGGGAAGGGGTCCCAAGAGACCCAGTACTTC	CSGKGSQETQYF
NA	TRBV9	TRBD1	TRBJ1-1	TGTGCCAGCAGCGTAGTTGGGACAGGGAGAACTGAAGCTTTCTTT	CASSVVGTGRTEAFF
NA	TRBV7-8	NA	TRBJ2-1	TGTGCCAGCAGCTCAAGATCGAGCTCCTACAATGAGCAGTTCTTC	CASSSRSSSYNEQFF
few	TRBV29-1	NA	TRBJ1-2	TGCAGCGTTGACTCCGGGGTTGACGGTAGGGGCTACACCTTC	CSVDSGVDGRGYTF
few	TRBV5-1	NA	TRBJ1-2	TGCGCCAGCAGCTTCACGACAGAGAACTATGGCTACACCTTC	CASSFTTENYGYTF
many	TRBV7-2	TRBD2	TRBJ2-7	TGTGCCAGCAGCCGTTCCGGGACTAACGCCTACGAGCAGTACTTC	CASSRSGTNAYEQYF
many	TRBV7-2	NA	TRBJ2-7	TGTGCCAGCAGCTTAGCGACCGGGTCCTACGAGCAGTACTTC	CASSLATGSYEQYF
few	TRBV12-3/TRBV12-4	NA	TRBJ2-1	TGTGCCAGCAGTTTAGAACAGGTTTACAATGAGCAGTTCTTC	CASSLEQVYNEQFF
few	TRBV6-2/TRBV6-3	NA	TRBJ2-7	TGTGCCAGCAGTTACTCGACACAGACGGGAGTAGGGTGGGACGAGCAGTACTTC	CASSYSTQTGVGWDEQYF
NA	TRBV20-1	TRBD1	TRBJ2-5	TGCAGTGCTAGAGGACAGGGGAAGGGGCAAGAGGCCCAGTACTTC	CSARGQGKGQEAQYF
NA	TRBV4-2	NA	TRBJ1-6	TGTGCCAGCAGCCAAGGACAGAGCTCCTATAATTCACCCCTCCACTTT	CASSQGQSSYNSPLHF
many	TRBV20-1	NA	TRBJ2-3	TGCAGTGCTAGTCAACGGACTAGCACAGATACGCAGTATTTT	CSASQRTSTDTQYF
many	TRBV12-3/TRBV12-4	NA	TRBJ1-1	TGTGCCAGCAGTTTAGATCCAGCTGAAGCTTTCTTT	CASSLDPAEAFF
NA	TRBV20-1	NA	TRBJ2-3	TGCAGTGCCCGGTGGGCGGGGCGCGCTAGCACAGATACGCAGTATTTT	CSARWAGRASTDTQYF
many	TRBV12-3/TRBV12-4	NA	TRBJ2-3	TGTGCCAGCAGCCCAGCAGGGGATACGCAGTATTTT	CASSPAGDTQYF
few	TRBV20-1	TRBD1	TRBJ1-5	TGCAGTGCTAGTAGCCGGACAGGTTTTCAGCCCCAGCATTTT	CSASSRTGFQPQHF
few	TRBV7-3	TRBD1	TRBJ2-3	TGTGCCAGCAGCCACGCCGGACAGGGGGCTAAAGATACGCAGTATTTT	CASSHAGQGAKDTQYF
NA	TRBV20-1	TRBD2	TRBJ2-2	TGCAGTGCCCGCAGGCCAGCGGGGGCCCAGGAGCTGTTTTTT	CSARRPAGAQELFF
NA	TRBV6-2/TRBV6-3	NA	TRBJ2-7	TGTGCCAGCAGAAGGGACGGTACAACCTACGAGCAGTACTTC	CASRRDGTTYEQYF
NA	TRBV5-6	NA	TRBJ2-5	TGTGCCAGCAGCTTGGGTCTAGTAGAGACCCAGTACTTC	CASSLGLVETQYF